This TCR beta chain was found in a study of blood T cell repertoires in COVID-19. This table comes from immunoSEQ multiplex PCR, and its TCRdb copy is limited to in-frame clones, with some not included. The sample lists fewer than 650,000 clones; about 88% were seen once. Germline assignment: CDR1 MNHEY and CDR2 SVGAGI. With 4 bases removed from V and 10 bases from J, the gap between germline ends came to 5 bases. The CDR3 runs 11 residues. Input material: peripheral blood. The clonotype comes from a woman in her forties or fifties with COVID-19, enrolled during active disease. The V gene is TRBV6-5, the J gene TRBJ1-6, with no clear D. The CDR3 region is CASSLSSPLHF. The CDR3 region has the DNA TGTGCCAGCAGTTTAAGCTCACCCCTCCACTTT.